This T cell receptor (beta chain) emerged from a study of spatial heterogeneity in lung cancer. Germline CDR1 reads SGHRS; CDR2 reads YFSETQ. The V and J ends lost 1 base and 6 bases respectively, with 16 bases between them. The CDR3 length is 15 residues. Time point given: sample taken at primary tumor resection. Material for sequencing was whole RNA from tumor, nontumor lung or frozen PBMC, left unsorted. Approximately 70 TRACERx patients with early, untreated non-small cell lung cancer donated samples. A single record per CDR3 protein comes from TCRdb applying MiXCR to the 5' RACE reads. Of some 39,000 distinct CDR3 sequences in the sample, around 7.1% were seen once.

This clonotype originated in a female donor with early-stage non-small cell lung cancer. V is TRBV5-1 and J is TRBJ1-1, with D uncertain. The sample here was PBMCs, taken at surgery. CDR3 DNA sequence: TGCGCCAGCAGCTTGTCGGCGACCCCGGGGTCTGAAGCTTTCTTT. It codes for CASSLSATPGSEAFF.